This T cell receptor (beta chain) emerged from a study of blood T cell repertoires in COVID-19. V lost 6 bases and J 0 bases, leaving 15 bases between the germline ends. The CDR3 loop spans 16 amino acids. The germline CDR1 and CDR2 sequences are MDHEN and SYDVKM. Original handling: Researchers report that nucleated cell counts were estimated from reference gene primer amplification. Repertoires were generated with immunoSEQ multiplex PCR, while TCRdb's copy carries only in-frame clones and drops some. V, J and clone size were drawn from that table, and D and trimming were deduced from the DNA. Here the sample spans about 180,000 clones, roughly 84% being singletons.

Source material: peripheral blood. The chain employs TRBV28 and TRBJ1-3, with D maybe TRBD1 (6 bases). This receptor was taken from a woman aged 40 to 55 with COVID-19, enrolled during active disease. The CDR3 coding sequence is TGTGCCAGCAGCTTAGGACAGACTTTCTCTGGAAACACCATATATTTT. It specifies CASSLGQTFSGNTIYF. Together with reference TRBV28 and TRBJ1-3, the CDR3 gives the full variable domain: DVKVTQSSRYLVKRTGEKVFLECVQDMDHENMFWYRQDPGLGLRLIYFSYDVKMKEKGDIPEGYSVSREKKERFSLILESASTNQTSMYLCASSLGQTFSGNTIYFGEGSWLTVV.